This TCR beta chain was observed in a study of OX40 agonist ivuxolimab in advanced cancers. Turning to the study itself: Those treated in dose escalation had hepatocellular carcinoma, melanoma, renal cell cancer or head and neck cancer.

The data were produced by immunoSEQ multiplex PCR, yet TCRdb's version contains in-frame clones alone and is incomplete. The table lists roughly 66,000 clones, approximately 80% of them singletons. The germline V gene has CDR1 SQVTM and CDR2 ANQGSEA. The CDR3 consists of 13 residues. Between the trimmed V and J ends, which lost 5 bases and 7 bases, there was a span of 15 bases. The chain has TRBV29-1 and TRBJ2-1, with a possible D match to TRBD2 (6 bases). The source of this sequence is an adult with an advanced solid tumor such as melanoma, head and neck, liver or kidney cancer. The sample was CD4+ or CD8+ T cells sorted from blood, taken in a trial of the OX40 agonist ivuxolimab. CDR3 bases: TGCAGCGTTCTAGGAGGGTCTATGAATGAGCAGTTCTTC. This translates into CSVLGGSMNEQFF.